These T cell receptor beta chains were read from a single sample in a study of OX40 agonist ivuxolimab in advanced cancers. This table comes from immunoSEQ multiplex PCR, and its TCRdb copy is limited to in-frame clones, with some not included. The table has around 60,000 clones, 85% to 90% seen once. The sample consisted of CD4+ or CD8+ T cells sorted from blood, taken in a trial of the OX40 agonist ivuxolimab. The receptors were sampled from an adult with an advanced solid tumor such as melanoma, head and neck, liver or kidney cancer. CDR3s include the opening cysteine and the closing phenylalanine or tryptophan.

V gene,CDR3 length,CDR3 protein
TRBV7-6,14,CASSSRDRGETQYF
TRBV5-1,16,CASSLDPGGPYNEQFF
TRBV29-1,13,CSVGGGSWYGYTF
TRBV4-1,17,CASSQESGQGFWNEQFF
TRBV6-5,13,CASSSAGRNTIYF
TRBV7-2,17,CASSLEAGGAYNSPLHF
TRBV5-4,13,CASSLEQGDGYTF
TRBV19,15,CASSISLVSYNEQFF
TRBV6-6,13,CASNEGQDVRYTF
TRBV15,18,CATSRDLSGGNMNTEAFF
TRBV11-3,16,CASSLGSAANTGELFF
TRBV28,17,CASSLWELAGGPGEQFF
TRBV2,13,CASSEGTVQKLFF
TRBV19,15,CASISESGRAGELFF
TRBV28,15,CASSPPTFSGNTIYF
TRBV18,13,CASSPDNGETQYF
TRBV15,17,CATSRDRAGAPNQPQHF
TRBV27,12,CASSPRVGGWYF
TRBV19,14,CASSGQGRLAEAFF
TRBV6-5,12,CASNGGSYEQYF
TRBV6-6,12,CASSYGDTEAFF
TRBV28,12,CASRISNEKLFF
TRBV7-6,15,CASSLMAGGHYEQYF
TRBV6-5,15,CASSYSSGQAYEQYF
TRBV10-3,12,CAISESVGEAFF
TRBV5-6,15,CASSFTSSGANVLTF
TRBV19,15,CASSIRDRGWYGYTF
TRBV7-6,13,CASSLAGPETQYF
TRBV9,19,CASSVAWASSGGNADTQYF
TRBV5-4,12,CASSLEGGGRFF
TRBV29-1,10,CSIADHEQYF
TRBV2,16,CASKKRMTDQNTEAFF
TRBV7-2,11,CASSSSFEAFF
TRBV6-6,15,CASSYSRRGDYGYTF
TRBV12-5,14,CASARDREVDTQYF
TRBV19,15,CASSIAGSGSPGQFF
TRBV6-5,12,CASIGDSYEQYF
TRBV5-1,14,CASSLTSGSYEQYF